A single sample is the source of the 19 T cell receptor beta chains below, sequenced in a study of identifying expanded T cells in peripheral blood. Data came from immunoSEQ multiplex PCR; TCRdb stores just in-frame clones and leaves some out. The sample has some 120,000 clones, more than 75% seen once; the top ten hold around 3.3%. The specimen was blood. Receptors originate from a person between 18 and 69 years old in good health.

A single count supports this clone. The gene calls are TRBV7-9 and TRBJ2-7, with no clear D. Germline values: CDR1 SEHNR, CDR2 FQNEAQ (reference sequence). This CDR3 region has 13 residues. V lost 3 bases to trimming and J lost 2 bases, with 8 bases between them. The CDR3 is CASSLNPAYEQYF. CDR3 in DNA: TGTGCCAGCAGCTTGAACCCCGCCTACGAGCAGTACTTC.

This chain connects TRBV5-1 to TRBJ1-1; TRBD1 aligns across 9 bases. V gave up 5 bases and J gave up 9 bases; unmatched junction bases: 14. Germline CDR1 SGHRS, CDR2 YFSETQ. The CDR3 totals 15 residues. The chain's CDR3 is CASSPRPGQGDKAFF. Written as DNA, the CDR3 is TGCGCCAGCAGTCCCAGACCGGGACAGGGAGATAAAGCTTTCTTT.

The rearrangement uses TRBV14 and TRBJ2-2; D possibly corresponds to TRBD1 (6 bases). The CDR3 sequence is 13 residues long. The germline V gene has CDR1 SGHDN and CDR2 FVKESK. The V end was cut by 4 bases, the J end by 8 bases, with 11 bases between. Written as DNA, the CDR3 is TGTGCCAGCAGCCTACAGGGTTGGGGGGAGCTGTTTTTT. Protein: CASSLQGWGELFF.

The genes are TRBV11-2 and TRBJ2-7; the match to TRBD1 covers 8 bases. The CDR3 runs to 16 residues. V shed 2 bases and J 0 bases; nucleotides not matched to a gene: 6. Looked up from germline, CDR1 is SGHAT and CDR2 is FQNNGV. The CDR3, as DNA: TGTGCCAGCAGCTTATGGGGAGGACAGGGCTCCTACGAGCAGTACTTC. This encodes CASSLWGGQGSYEQYF. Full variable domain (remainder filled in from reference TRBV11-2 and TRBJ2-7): EAGVAQSPRYKIIEKRQSVAFWCNPISGHATLYWYQQILGQGPKLLIQFQNNGVVDDSQLPKDRFSAERLKGVDSTLKIQPAKLEDSAVYLCASSLWGGQGSYEQYFGPGTRLTVT.

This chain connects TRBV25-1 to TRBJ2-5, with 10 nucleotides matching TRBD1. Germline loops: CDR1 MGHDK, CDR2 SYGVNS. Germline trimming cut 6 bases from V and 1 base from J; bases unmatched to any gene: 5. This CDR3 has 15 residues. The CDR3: CASRADRGPQETQYF. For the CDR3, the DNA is TGTGCCAGCAGGGCTGACAGGGGGCCCCAAGAGACCCAGTACTTC.

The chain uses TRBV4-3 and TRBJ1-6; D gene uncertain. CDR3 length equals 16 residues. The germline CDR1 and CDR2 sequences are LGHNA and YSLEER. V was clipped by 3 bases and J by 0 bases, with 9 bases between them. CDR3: CASSQGRSSYNSPLHF. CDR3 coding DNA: TGCGCCAGCAGCCAGGGCAGGAGCTCCTATAATTCACCCCTCCACTTT.

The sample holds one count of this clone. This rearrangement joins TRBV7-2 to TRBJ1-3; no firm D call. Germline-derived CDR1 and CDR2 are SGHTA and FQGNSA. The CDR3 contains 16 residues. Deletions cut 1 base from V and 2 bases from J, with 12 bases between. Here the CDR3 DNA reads TGTGCCAGCAGCTTAGTAGGAGGTGTAACTGGAAACACCATATATTTT. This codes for CASSLVGGVTGNTIYF.

The CDR3 sequence is CASSFPLAGYEQYF. Here the CDR3 DNA reads TGTGCCAGCAGCTTTCCCCTAGCGGGGTACGAGCAGTACTTC. The chain has TRBV7-8 and TRBJ2-7, with 9 nucleotides matching TRBD2. The CDR3 extends over 14 amino acids. CDR1 and CDR2 from the germline V gene are SGHVS and FQNEAQ. Trimming removed 3 bases from V and 4 bases from J; junction bases left unmatched: 4.

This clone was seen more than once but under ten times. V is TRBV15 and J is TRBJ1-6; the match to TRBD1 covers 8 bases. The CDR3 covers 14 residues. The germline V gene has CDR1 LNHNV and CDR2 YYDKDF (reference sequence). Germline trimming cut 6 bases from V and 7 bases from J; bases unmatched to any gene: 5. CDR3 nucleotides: TGTGCCACCAGGGGGGGACAGGTCAATTCACCCCTCCACTTT. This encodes CATRGGQVNSPLHF.

This CDR3 is CASTVQGAMRDPNEQFF. The DNA for the CDR3 is TGCGCCAGCACCGTACAGGGGGCGATGCGAGACCCGAATGAGCAGTTCTTC. The chain employs TRBV10-2 and TRBJ2-1, with 9 positions matching TRBD1. The CDR3 loop spans 17 amino acids. The germline V gene encodes CDR1 WSHSY and CDR2 SAAADI. The V gene end was trimmed by 7 bases and the J gene end by 7 bases; junction bases not matched to a gene: 17.

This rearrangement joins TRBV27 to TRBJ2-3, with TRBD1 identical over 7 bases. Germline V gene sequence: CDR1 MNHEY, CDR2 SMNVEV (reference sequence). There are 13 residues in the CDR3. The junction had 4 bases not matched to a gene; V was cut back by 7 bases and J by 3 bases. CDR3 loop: CASKLTGTDTQYF. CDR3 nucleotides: TGTGCCAGCAAACTGACAGGGACAGATACGCAGTATTTT.

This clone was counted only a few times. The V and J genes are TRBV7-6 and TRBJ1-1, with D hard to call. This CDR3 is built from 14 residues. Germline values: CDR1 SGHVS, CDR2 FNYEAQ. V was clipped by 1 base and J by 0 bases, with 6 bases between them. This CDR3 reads CASSLEDMNTEAFF. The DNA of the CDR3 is TGTGCCAGCAGCTTAGAAGATATGAACACTGAAGCTTTCTTT.

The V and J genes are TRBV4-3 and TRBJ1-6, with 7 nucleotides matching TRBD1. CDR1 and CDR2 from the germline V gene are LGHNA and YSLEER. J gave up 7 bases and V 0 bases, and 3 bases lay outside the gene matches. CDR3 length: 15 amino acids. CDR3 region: CASSQEQGPNSPLHF. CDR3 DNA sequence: TGCGCCAGCAGCCAAGAACAGGGGCCCAATTCACCCCTCCACTTT.

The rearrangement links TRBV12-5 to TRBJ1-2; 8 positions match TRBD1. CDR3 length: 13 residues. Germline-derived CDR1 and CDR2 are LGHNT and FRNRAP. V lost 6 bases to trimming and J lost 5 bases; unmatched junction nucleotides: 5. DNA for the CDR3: TGTGCTAGTGGCTCGGACAGGGAGTATGGCTACACCTTC. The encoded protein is CASGSDREYGYTF.

The CDR3 loop reads CASSRSRAPAREQYF. The CDR3 DNA follows: TGTGCCAGCAGCCGATCCAGGGCCCCAGCGCGGGAGCAGTACTTC. The V call is TRBV7-8, the J call TRBJ2-7, with a possible D match to TRBD1 (5 bases). This CDR3 spans 15 amino acids. CDR1 is SGHVS and CDR2 is FQNEAQ in the germline V gene. The ends were cut back, 5 bases at V and 7 bases at J, with 21 bases in the middle.

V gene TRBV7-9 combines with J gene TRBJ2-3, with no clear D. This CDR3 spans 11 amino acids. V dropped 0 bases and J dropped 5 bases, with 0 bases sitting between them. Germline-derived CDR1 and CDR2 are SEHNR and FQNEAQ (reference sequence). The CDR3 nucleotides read TGTGCCAGCAGCTTAGCAGATACGCAGTATTTT. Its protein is CASSLADTQYF.

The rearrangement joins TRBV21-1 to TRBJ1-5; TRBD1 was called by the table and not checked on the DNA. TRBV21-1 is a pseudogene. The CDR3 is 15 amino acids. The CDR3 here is CASSKLGLSNQPQHF. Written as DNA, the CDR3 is TGTGCCAGCAGCAAATTGGGGCTTAGCAATCAGCCCCAGCATTTT.

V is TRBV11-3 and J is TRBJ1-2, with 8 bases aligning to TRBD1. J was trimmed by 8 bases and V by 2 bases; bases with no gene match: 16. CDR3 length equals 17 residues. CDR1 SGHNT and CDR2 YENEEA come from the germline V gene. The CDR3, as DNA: TGTGCCAGCAGCTTAAAATTAACCTCGACAGGGGAAAGGGGCTACACCTTC. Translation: CASSLKLTSTGERGYTF.

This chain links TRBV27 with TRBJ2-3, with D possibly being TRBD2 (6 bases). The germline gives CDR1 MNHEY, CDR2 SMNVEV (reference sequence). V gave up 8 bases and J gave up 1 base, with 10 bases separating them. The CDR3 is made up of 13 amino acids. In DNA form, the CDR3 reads TGTGCCAGCCCCGGGACTCGCACAGATACGCAGTATTTT. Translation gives CASPGTRTDTQYF.